This T cell receptor (beta chain) appears in the sequencing data of a study of neurological immune-mediated disorders. cDNA synthesis was performed by 5'RACE with 10-nucleotide random UMIs. MiXCR, run by TCRdb on the 5' RACE reads, gives a single entry per CDR3 protein. This table has some 86,000 distinct CDR3 sequences, just over 2.5% appearing once. Germline CDR1 and CDR2: SGHRS and YFSETQ. The V end lost 4 bases, the J end lost 5 bases, and 9 bases lay between the germline ends. CDR3 length equals 12 residues. A few counts support this clonotype. Its target is not known. Possible read error: a much larger clone is one base away. Because the CDR3 is missing its conserved closing phenylalanine or tryptophan, this is likely a read error. Study findings and constraints: No expanded-clone CDR3 amino acid sequence recurred across subjects, suggesting private TCR-beta repertoires.

This sequence originates from a woman under 40 with multiple sclerosis. Sequencing input: PBMCs. The chain joins TRBV5-1 to TRBJ2-5; D perhaps matches TRBD1 (5 bases). As DNA, the CDR3 is TGCGCCAGCAGCCCTGGGGCGGAGACCCAGTACTGC. This encodes CASSPGAETQYC.